These 17 T cell receptor beta chains were sequenced from one sample in a study of blood T cell repertoires in COVID-19. The table came from immunoSEQ multiplex PCR; TCRdb's copy has only in-frame clones and leaves some out. This table has over 90,000 clones, 78% appearing once. The sequenced sample consisted of peripheral blood. Source of these receptors: a man between 60 and 70 years old with active or convalescent COVID-19.

This chain uses TRBV7-2 with TRBJ2-5; 12 bases align to TRBD2. After removal of 4 bases from V and 4 bases from J, the junction contained 4 bases not matched to a gene. Germline CDR1 and CDR2: SGHTA and FQGNSA. The CDR3 has 15 residues. Written as DNA, the CDR3 is TGTGCCAGCAGCTACCTAGCGGGAGGGCGAGAGACCCAGTACTTC. Protein sequence: CASSYLAGGRETQYF.

The chain uses TRBV7-2 and TRBJ2-1; D is undetermined. This CDR3 is built from 14 residues. Germline CDR1 reads SGHTA; CDR2 reads FQGNSA. The V and J ends lost 5 bases and 4 bases respectively, with 12 bases between them. DNA of the CDR3: TGTGCCAGCAGCCCGGTGACTGGTTACAATGAGCAGTTCTTC. As protein: CASSPVTGYNEQFF.

The rearrangement uses TRBV19 and TRBJ2-1, with 9 bases identical to TRBD2. With V trimmed by 3 bases and J by 6 bases, 6 bases remained unmatched. The CDR3 has 15 residues. The germline V gene encodes CDR1 LNHDA and CDR2 SQIVND (reference sequence). The CDR3 coding sequence is TGTGCCAGTAGTATTGGCGGGAGGGCCGTCAATGAGCAGTTCTTC. It specifies CASSIGGRAVNEQFF.

This chain connects TRBV7-9 to TRBJ2-5; 8 nucleotides align to TRBD2. Germline CDR1 SEHNR, CDR2 FQNEAQ (reference sequence). With V trimmed by 5 bases and J by 1 base, 12 bases remained unmatched. The length of the CDR3 is 17 residues. CDR3 nucleotides: TGTGCCAGCAGCCCCGGGTGGGCTAGCGGGCCCCAAGAGACCCAGTACTTC. Translation: CASSPGWASGPQETQYF.

This clone was seen only once. J is TRBJ2-3 and V is TRBV7-2, with TRBD2 matching 8 bases. Germline V gene sequence: CDR1 SGHTA, CDR2 FQGNSA. This CDR3 region has 16 residues. After removal of 4 bases from V and 0 bases from J, the junction contained 6 bases not matched to a gene. In DNA, the CDR3 is TGTGCCAGCAGCTCCCGGGGGGGGCTTAGCACAGATACGCAGTATTTT. Translated: CASSSRGGLSTDTQYF.

The chain recombines TRBV6-6 with TRBJ2-7; the match to TRBD2 covers 13 bases. This CDR3 comprises 15 residues. CDR1 MNHNY and CDR2 SVGAGI come from the germline V gene (reference sequence). V lost 5 bases to trimming and J lost 2 bases; unmatched junction nucleotides: 3. CDR3: CASSRLAGGPYEQYV. The CDR3 region has the DNA TGTGCCAGCAGTCGACTAGCGGGAGGCCCCTACGAGCAGTACGTC.

This chain uses TRBV3-1 (or the pseudogene TRBV3-2) with TRBJ2-1; 9 bases map to TRBD2. The CDR3 runs to 16 residues. Unmatched junction bases numbered 11, after V lost 5 bases and J lost 6 bases. CDR1 and CDR2 (germline): LGHDT, YNNKEL (reference sequence). In DNA form, the CDR3 reads TGTGCCAGCAGCTCCAGTTATAGCGGGAGTAGCAATGAGCAGTTCTTC. Translating it yields CASSSSYSGSSNEQFF.

This clone has a handful of counts. This chain links TRBV6-6 with TRBJ2-4, with D possibly TRBD2 on 7 matching bases. With 7 bases removed from V and 3 bases from J, the gap between germline ends came to 10 bases. CDR1 and CDR2 (germline): MNHNY, SVGAGI (reference sequence). The CDR3 runs to 13 residues. The CDR3 coding sequence is TGTGCCAGCATGGGAGGGGGCAAAAACATTCAGTACTTC. Amino acids: CASMGGGKNIQYF.

CDR3 in DNA: TGCAGTGCTAGTCGGCAGGGACAGTCCTACAATGAGCAGTTCTTC. Translation: CSASRQGQSYNEQFF. The V call is TRBV20-1, the J call TRBJ2-1; 7 nucleotides line up with TRBD1. The germline V gene encodes CDR1 DFQATT and CDR2 SNEGSKA (reference sequence). This CDR3 spans 15 amino acids. Trimming at V came to 3 bases and at J to 1 base, leaving 6 bases not matched to a gene.

A few counts support this clone. The chain joins TRBV23-1 to TRBJ1-1; D gene unclear. TRBV23-1 is recorded as an ORF, its role being uncertain. The CDR3 contains 9 residues. The V gene lost 11 bases and the J gene lost 3 bases, with 4 bases spanning the gap. CDR3 DNA sequence: TGCGCCTTCGACACTGAAGCTTTCTTT. Translating gives CAFDTEAFF.

The chain uses TRBV5-1 and TRBJ2-1; D might be TRBD2 (5 bases). The CDR3 sequence is 16 residues long. V was cut by 0 bases and J by 0 bases, with 10 bases left in between. CDR1 is SGHRS and CDR2 is YFSETQ in the germline V gene. Written as DNA, the CDR3 is TGCGCCAGCAGCTTGGGGACTCCGAACTCCTACAATGAGCAGTTCTTC. As protein: CASSLGTPNSYNEQFF.

The chain uses TRBV11-2 and TRBJ1-2, with TRBD1 as a possible D gene (5 bases). V was clipped by 0 bases and J by 6 bases, with 14 bases between them. This CDR3 has 15 amino acids. Germline V gives CDR1 SGHAT, CDR2 FQNNGV. CDR3 in DNA: TGTGCCAGCAGCTTAGAATTGACAGACAACGATGGCTACACCTTC. Residues: CASSLELTDNDGYTF. Full variable domain (remainder filled in from reference TRBV11-2 and TRBJ1-2): EAGVAQSPRYKIIEKRQSVAFWCNPISGHATLYWYQQILGQGPKLLIQFQNNGVVDDSQLPKDRFSAERLKGVDSTLKIQPAKLEDSAVYLCASSLELTDNDGYTFGSGTRLTVV.

This chain uses TRBV6-5 with TRBJ1-1; TRBD1 matches 7 bases. Germline CDR1 and CDR2: MNHEY and SVGAGI. This CDR3 is built from 15 residues. V was pared by 0 bases and J by 1 base, with 2 bases of the junction left unmatched. The CDR3 DNA follows: TGTGCCAGCAGTTACTCGGGACAGAAGAACACTGAAGCTTTCTTT. Protein product: CASSYSGQKNTEAFF.

This clone has just a few counts. This chain links TRBV2 with TRBJ1-5, with D possibly TRBD1 on 5 matching bases. Germline V lookup: CDR1 SNHLY, CDR2 FYNNEI. Deletions cut 5 bases from V and 7 bases from J, with 15 bases between. The length of the CDR3 is 14 residues. The CDR3 protein is CASSSQGHGQPQHF. CDR3 nucleotide sequence: TGTGCCAGCAGTTCCCAGGGTCACGGGCAGCCCCAGCATTTT.

This chain joins TRBV2 and TRBJ1-3; no reliable D call. Trimming removed 1 base at V and 4 bases at J, with 11 bases between. This CDR3 comprises 15 residues. Germline V CDR1 and CDR2: SNHLY, FYNNEI. CDR3 loop: CASSEGWARGNTIYF. The DNA for the CDR3 is TGTGCCAGCAGTGAAGGGTGGGCGCGAGGAAACACCATATATTTT. The full variable domain, with the rest looked up from reference TRBV2 and TRBJ1-3, is EPEVTQTPSHQVTQMGQEVILRCVPISNHLYFYWYRQILGQKVEFLVSFYNNEISEKSEIFDDQFSVERPDGSNFTLKIRSTKLEDSAMYFCASSEGWARGNTIYFGEGSWLTVV.

The gene calls are TRBV10-3 and TRBJ1-2; D remains ambiguous. The CDR3 covers 14 residues. V was pared by 7 bases and J by 0 bases, with 12 bases between. Germline V CDR1 and CDR2: ENHRY, SYGVKD. The CDR3 loop reads CAIKAEIANYGYTF. In DNA form, the CDR3 reads TGTGCCATCAAAGCCGAAATAGCTAACTATGGCTACACCTTC.

J is TRBJ2-1 and V is TRBV7-9; 9 bases are a match to TRBD1. The CDR3 sequence is 15 residues long. Trimming removed 5 bases from V and 2 bases from J; junction bases left unmatched: 4. Germline values: CDR1 SEHNR, CDR2 FQNEAQ (reference sequence). CDR3 amino acids: CASSPGTGPYNEQFF. In nucleotides, the CDR3 is TGTGCCAGCAGCCCCGGGACAGGGCCCTACAATGAGCAGTTCTTC.